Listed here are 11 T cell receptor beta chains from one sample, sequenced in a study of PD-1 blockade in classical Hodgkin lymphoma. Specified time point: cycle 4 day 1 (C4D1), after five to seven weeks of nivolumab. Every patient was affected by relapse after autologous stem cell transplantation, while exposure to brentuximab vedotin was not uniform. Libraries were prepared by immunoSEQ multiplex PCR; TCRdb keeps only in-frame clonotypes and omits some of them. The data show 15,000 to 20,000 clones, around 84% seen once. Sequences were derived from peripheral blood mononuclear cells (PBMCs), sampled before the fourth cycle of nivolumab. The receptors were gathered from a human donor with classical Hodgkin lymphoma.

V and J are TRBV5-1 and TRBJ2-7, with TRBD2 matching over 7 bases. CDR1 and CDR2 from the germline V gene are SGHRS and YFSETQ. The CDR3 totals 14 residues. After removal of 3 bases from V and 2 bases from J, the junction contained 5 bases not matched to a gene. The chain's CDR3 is CASSYGGGAYEQYV. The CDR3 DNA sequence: TGCGCCAGCAGCTATGGTGGGGGGGCCTACGAGCAGTACGTC.

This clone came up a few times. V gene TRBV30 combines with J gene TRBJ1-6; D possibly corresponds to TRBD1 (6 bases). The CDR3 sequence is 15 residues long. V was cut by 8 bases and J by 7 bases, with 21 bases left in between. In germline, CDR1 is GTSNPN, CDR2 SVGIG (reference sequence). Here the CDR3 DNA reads TGTGCCGGGATATATGAGGGACACATGAATTCACCCCTCCACTTT. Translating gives CAGIYEGHMNSPLHF.

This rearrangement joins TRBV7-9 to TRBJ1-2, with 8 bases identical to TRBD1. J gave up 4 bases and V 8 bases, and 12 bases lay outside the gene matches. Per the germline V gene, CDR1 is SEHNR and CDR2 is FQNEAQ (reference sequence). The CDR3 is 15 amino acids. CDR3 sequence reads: CASPEQGAVSYGYTF. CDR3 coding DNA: TGTGCCAGCCCCGAGCAGGGGGCAGTCAGCTATGGCTACACCTTC.

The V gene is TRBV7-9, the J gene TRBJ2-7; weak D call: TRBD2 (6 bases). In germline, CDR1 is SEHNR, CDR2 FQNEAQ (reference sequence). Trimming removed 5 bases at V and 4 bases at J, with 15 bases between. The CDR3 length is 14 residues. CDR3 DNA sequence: TGTGCCAGCAGCGGGTGGGCAGGGAGGTACGAGCAGTACTTC. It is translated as CASSGWAGRYEQYF.

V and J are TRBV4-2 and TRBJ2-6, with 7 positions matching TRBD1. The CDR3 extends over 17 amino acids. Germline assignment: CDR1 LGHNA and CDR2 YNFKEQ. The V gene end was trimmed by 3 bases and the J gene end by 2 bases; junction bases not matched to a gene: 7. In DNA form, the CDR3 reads TGTGCCAGCAGCCACATTACAGGGGCTACTGGGGCCAACGTCCTGACTTTC. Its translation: CASSHITGATGANVLTF.

DNA for the CDR3: TGTGCCAGTACCCATCCGGCAGGGGAAGGGTATGGCTACACCTTC. As protein: CASTHPAGEGYGYTF. The J gene is TRBJ1-2, the V gene TRBV19; weak D call: TRBD1 (6 bases). The V end lost 7 bases, the J end lost 5 bases, and 20 bases lay between the germline ends. CDR1 LNHDA and CDR2 SQIVND come from the germline V gene (reference sequence). The CDR3 sequence is 15 residues long.

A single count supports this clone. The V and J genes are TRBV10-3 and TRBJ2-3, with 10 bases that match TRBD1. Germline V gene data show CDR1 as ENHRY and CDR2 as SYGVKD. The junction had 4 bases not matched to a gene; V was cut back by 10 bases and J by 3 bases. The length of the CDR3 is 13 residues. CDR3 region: CATGQGGTDTQYF. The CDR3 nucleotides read TGTGCCACCGGACAGGGGGGGACAGATACGCAGTATTTT.

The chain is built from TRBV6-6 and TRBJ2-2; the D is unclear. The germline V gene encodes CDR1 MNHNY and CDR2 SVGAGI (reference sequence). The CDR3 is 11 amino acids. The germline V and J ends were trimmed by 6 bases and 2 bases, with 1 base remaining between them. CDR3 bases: TGTGCCAGCAGAAACACCGGGGAGCTGTTTTTT. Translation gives CASRNTGELFF.

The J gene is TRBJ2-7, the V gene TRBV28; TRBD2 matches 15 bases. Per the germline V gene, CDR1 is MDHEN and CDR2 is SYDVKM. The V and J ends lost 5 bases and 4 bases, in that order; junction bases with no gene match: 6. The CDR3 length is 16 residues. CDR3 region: CASSPPGLAGGYEQYV. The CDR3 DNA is TGTGCCAGCAGTCCCCCGGGACTAGCGGGGGGTTACGAGCAGTACGTC.

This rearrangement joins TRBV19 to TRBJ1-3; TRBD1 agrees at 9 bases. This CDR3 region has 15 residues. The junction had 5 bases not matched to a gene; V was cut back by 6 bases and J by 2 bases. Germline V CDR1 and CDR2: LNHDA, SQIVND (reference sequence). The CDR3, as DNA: TGTGCCAGTAGCGTGACAGGGGGGGCTGGAAACACCATATATTTT. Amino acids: CASSVTGGAGNTIYF.

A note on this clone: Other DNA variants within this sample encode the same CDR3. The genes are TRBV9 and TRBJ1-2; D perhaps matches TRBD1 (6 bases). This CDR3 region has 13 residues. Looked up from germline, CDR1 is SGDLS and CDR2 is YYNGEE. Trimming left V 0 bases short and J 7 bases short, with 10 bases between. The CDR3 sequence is CASSVDQGGGYTF. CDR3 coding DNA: TGTGCCAGCAGCGTAGACCAAGGGGGTGGCTACACCTTC.